Below are 21 T cell receptor beta chains sequenced from a single sample in a study of T cells after yellow fever vaccination. TCRdb analysed the 5' RACE reads with MiXCR anew, one entry per CDR3 protein. This table has around 550,000 distinct CDR3 sequences, about 19% appearing once. The source material was PBMCs, sampled 15 days after the yellow fever booster vaccination. The receptors originated from a man aged 30 to 45 who received the YFV17D yellow fever vaccine.

This clonotype has a count of ten or more. The chain links TRBV12-3 or TRBV12-4 to TRBJ1-2; TRBD1 matches 8 bases. V lost 3 bases, J lost 14 bases, and 8 bases stayed unmatched. The CDR3 is 12 residues long. CDR3 bases: TGTGCCAGCAGTTTCGGACAGGGCCCGTTTACCTTC. It is translated as CASSFGQGPFTF.

This clonotype was seen a handful of times. This CDR3 is CSAGTGQGITGELFF. CDR3 bases: TGCAGTGCTGGAACGGGACAGGGGATCACCGGGGAGCTGTTTTTT. The chain joins TRBV20-1 to TRBJ2-2; the match to TRBD1 covers 10 bases. The V gene's germline CDR1 is DFQATT and CDR2 SNEGSKA (reference sequence). This CDR3 has 15 residues. The junction had 7 bases not matched to a gene; V was cut back by 5 bases and J by 4 bases.

The chain recombines TRBV20-1 with TRBJ2-6; D not resolved. This CDR3 comprises 17 residues. In germline, CDR1 is DFQATT, CDR2 SNEGSKA (reference sequence). Trimming took 2 bases from V and 0 from J, leaving 14 bases between them. CDR3 protein: CSARRGGSLSGANVLTF. The CDR3 DNA sequence: TGCAGTGCTAGAAGAGGCGGAAGTCTCTCTGGGGCCAACGTCCTGACTTTC.

The chain joins TRBV7-9 to TRBJ2-1; D is perhaps TRBD1 (5 bases). V lost 2 bases and J lost 8, with 13 bases in between. The CDR3 consists of 14 residues. Germline CDR1 is SEHNR and CDR2 is FQNEAQ (reference sequence). CDR3 residues: CASSLRQYKDEQFF. The CDR3, as DNA: TGTGCCAGCAGCTTAAGACAGTATAAGGATGAGCAGTTCTTC.

The V and J genes are TRBV15 and TRBJ2-1, with TRBD1 identical over 9 bases. This CDR3 spans 13 amino acids. The germline CDR1 and CDR2 sequences are LNHNV and YYDKDF (reference sequence). Losses at the gene ends were 11 bases for V and 4 bases for J; bases not matched to a gene: 6. DNA for the CDR3: TGTGCCTCCCGGGACAGGGAATACAATGAGCAGTTCTTC. This translates into CASRDREYNEQFF.

There are a few counts of this clonotype. The rearrangement links TRBV29-1 to TRBJ2-1; 10 bases align to TRBD2. CDR1 is SQVTM and CDR2 is ANQGSEA in the germline V gene. This CDR3 is 14 amino acids long. The V gene end was trimmed by 7 bases and the J gene end by 8 bases; junction bases not matched to a gene: 11. The CDR3 loop reads CSDTGLALVDEQFF. The DNA for the CDR3 is TGCAGCGACACGGGACTAGCGTTAGTCGATGAGCAGTTCTTC.

The chain has TRBV7-2 and TRBJ1-4; D may be TRBD1 (6 bases). V was shortened by 0 bases and J by 11 bases, with 16 bases between the two germline ends. The CDR3 sequence is 15 residues long. The germline gives CDR1 SGHTA, CDR2 FQGNSA. CDR3 protein: CASSLARRGVGKLFF. In DNA, the CDR3 is TGTGCCAGCAGCTTAGCGCGCAGGGGCGTGGGGAAACTGTTTTTT.

The gene calls are TRBV5-6 and TRBJ1-4, with D unresolved. This CDR3 region has 17 residues. The V end was cut by 3 bases, the J end by 8 bases, with 23 bases between. Germline CDR1 reads SGHDT; CDR2 reads YYEEEE. Here the CDR3 reads CASSWRESAGILEKLFF. CDR3 DNA: TGTGCCAGCAGCTGGAGAGAATCTGCCGGAATCCTGGAAAAACTGTTTTTT.

This clonotype occurred a few times. The V gene is TRBV28, the J gene TRBJ1-1; D is ambiguous. Looked up from germline, CDR1 is MDHEN and CDR2 is SYDVKM. This CDR3 has 13 residues. V lost 8 bases and J lost 0, with 10 bases in between. Here the CDR3 DNA reads TGTGCCAGCGGCGGGCCGCTGAACACTGAAGCTTTCTTT. Translating it yields CASGGPLNTEAFF.

Written as DNA, the CDR3 is TGTGCCAGCAGCATAACACTCCTCTCCTACGAGCAGTACTTC. This encodes CASSITLLSYEQYF. The chain couples TRBV7-6 to TRBJ2-7; D gene uncertain. This CDR3 contains 14 residues. Germline V lookup: CDR1 SGHVS, CDR2 FNYEAQ. V dropped 5 bases and J dropped 0 bases, with 11 bases sitting between them.

This chain uses TRBV7-2 with TRBJ1-2; a weak D match, TRBD1 (6 bases). The V gene lost 2 bases and the J gene lost 4 bases, with 14 bases spanning the gap. CDR1 and CDR2 from the germline V gene are SGHTA and FQGNSA. The CDR3 runs to 15 residues. The CDR3 is CASSLIGQTIYGYTF. CDR3 DNA sequence: TGTGCCAGCAGCTTAATCGGACAGACAATCTATGGCTACACCTTC.

This chain links TRBV15 with TRBJ1-5, with TRBD1 matching 10 bases. After removal of 1 base from V and 7 bases from J, the junction contained 4 bases not matched to a gene. The CDR3 covers 15 residues. Looked up from germline, CDR1 is LNHNV and CDR2 is YYDKDF (reference sequence). The chain's CDR3 is CATSRGTGGLQPQHF. The CDR3 DNA reads as TGTGCCACCAGCAGAGGGACAGGGGGTTTGCAGCCCCAGCATTTT.

The rearrangement links TRBV15 to TRBJ2-7, with D unclear. The V gene lost 2 bases and the J gene lost 11 bases, with 10 bases spanning the gap. The CDR3 runs 11 residues. CDR1 LNHNV and CDR2 YYDKDF come from the germline V gene (reference sequence). CDR3 DNA: TGTGCCACCAGCAGACGGACCGAAAAGTACTTC. Amino acids: CATSRRTEKYF.

This clonotype was observed a handful of times. The chain has TRBV6-2 or TRBV6-3 and TRBJ1-5; a weak D match, TRBD1 (6 bases). Between the trimmed V and J ends, which lost 6 bases and 4 bases, there was a span of 19 bases. Germline CDR1 MNHEY, CDR2 SVGEGT. The length of the CDR3 is 16 residues. CDR3 bases: TGTGCCAGCAGCTCCATCAGAGACAGGCTTAATCAGCCCCAGCATTTT. It encodes CASSSIRDRLNQPQHF.

This clonotype came up a few times. The rearrangement joins TRBV18 to TRBJ2-7; D may be TRBD1 (5 bases). Per germline, CDR1 KGHSH and CDR2 LQKENI. The V end was cut by 4 bases, the J end by 7 bases, with 14 bases between. This CDR3 is 13 amino acids long. The CDR3 DNA sequence: TGTGCCAGCTCACTTGGCAGGGCCGGGGAGCAGTACTTC. It codes for CASSLGRAGEQYF. The full variable domain, its missing parts supplied by reference TRBV18 and TRBJ2-7, is NAGVMQNPRHLVRRRGQEARLRCSPMKGHSHVYWYRQLPEEGLKFMVYLQKENIIDESGMPKERFSAEFPKEGPSILRIQQVVRGDSAAYFCASSLGRAGEQYFGPGTRLTVT.

This clonotype came up a few times. The chain combines TRBV9 with TRBJ2-2, with 7 bases matching TRBD1. Germline CDR1 and CDR2: SGDLS and YYNGEE. Trimming removed 0 bases from V and 6 bases from J; junction bases left unmatched: 8. This CDR3 spans 16 amino acids. CDR3 nucleotides: TGTGCCAGCAGCGTAGCGGTGACAGGGATAGCCGGGGAGCTGTTTTTT. Translation gives CASSVAVTGIAGELFF. The entire variable domain, with the rest obtained from reference TRBV9 and TRBJ2-2, is as follows: DSGVTQTPKHLITATGQRVTLRCSPRSGDLSVYWYQQSLDQGLQFLIQYYNGEERAKGNILERFSAQQFPDLHSELNLSSLELGDSALYFCASSVAVTGIAGELFFGEGSRLTVL.

This clonotype was seen ten or more times. The V call is TRBV6-2 or TRBV6-3, the J call TRBJ1-1; D unresolved. The CDR3 extends over 14 amino acids. CDR1 is MNHEY and CDR2 is SVGEGT in the germline V gene. V dropped 3 bases and J dropped 0 bases, with 8 bases sitting between them. The CDR3 DNA reads as TGTGCCAGCAGTTATGCGGTTATGAACACTGAAGCTTTCTTT. Residues: CASSYAVMNTEAFF.

This clonotype has only one observation. Given a much more abundant clone one base away, this may be a read error. The J gene is TRBJ2-2, the V gene TRBV28, with D uncertain. The germline gives CDR1 MDHEN, CDR2 SYDVKM. V was shortened by 3 bases and J by 4 bases, with 6 bases between the two germline ends. The CDR3 extends over 13 amino acids. CDR3 sequence: CASSFQITGELFF. CDR3 DNA: TGTGCCAGCAGTTTTCAGATCACCGGGGAGCTGTTTTTT.

Many counts were recorded for this clonotype. This chain joins TRBV7-2 and TRBJ2-3, with D perhaps assigned TRBD1 or TRBD2 (5 bases each). Between the trimmed V and J ends, which lost 3 bases and 4 bases, there was a span of 8 bases. CDR1 SGHTA and CDR2 FQGNSA come from the germline V gene. CDR3 length: 13 amino acids. CDR3 residues: CASSFGAADTQYF. The CDR3 nucleotides are TGTGCCAGCAGCTTCGGGGCGGCAGATACGCAGTATTTT.

This clonotype came up a few times. The chain uses TRBV18 and TRBJ2-1; TRBD1 matches at 8 bases. The germline V gene has CDR1 KGHSH and CDR2 LQKENI. The ends lost 3 bases at V and 6 bases at J; junction bases unmatched: 7. The CDR3 runs to 15 residues. In nucleotides, the CDR3 is TGTGCCAGCTCACCCAGGGGGCTGGGTGTCAATGAGCAGTTCTTC. This encodes CASSPRGLGVNEQFF. Drawing the rest from reference TRBV18 and TRBJ2-1, the complete variable domain is NAGVMQNPRHLVRRRGQEARLRCSPMKGHSHVYWYRQLPEEGLKFMVYLQKENIIDESGMPKERFSAEFPKEGPSILRIQQVVRGDSAAYFCASSPRGLGVNEQFFGPGTRLTVL.

As regards this clonotype: One end of the junction varies from germline; a read error may be responsible. CDR3 sequence (DNA): TGTGCCAGCAGCCCACCCTCGGACAGCCCGGGACTAGCGGTATACAATGAGCAGATCTTC. It encodes CASSPPSDSPGLAVYNEQIF. The chain uses TRBV7-8 and TRBJ2-1; 11 bases align to TRBD2. This CDR3 has 20 amino acids. Per the germline V gene, CDR1 is SGHVS and CDR2 is FQNEAQ. The full variable domain, with the rest looked up from reference TRBV7-8 and TRBJ2-1, is GAGVSQSPRYKVAKRGQDVALRCDPISGHVSLFWYQQALGQGPEFLTYFQNEAQLDKSGLPSDRFFAERPEGSVSTLKIQRTQQEDSAVYLCASSPPSDSPGLAVYNEQIFGPGTRLTVL.